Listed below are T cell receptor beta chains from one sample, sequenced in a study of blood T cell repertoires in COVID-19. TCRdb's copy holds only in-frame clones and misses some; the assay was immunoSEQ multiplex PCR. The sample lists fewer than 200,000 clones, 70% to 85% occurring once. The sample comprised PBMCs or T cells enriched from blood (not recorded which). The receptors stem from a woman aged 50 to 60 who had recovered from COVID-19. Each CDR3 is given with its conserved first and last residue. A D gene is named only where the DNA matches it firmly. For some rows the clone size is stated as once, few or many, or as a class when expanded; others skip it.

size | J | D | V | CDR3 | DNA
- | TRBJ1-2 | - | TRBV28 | CASTPTGYSGYTF | TGTGCCAGCACCCCTACAGGGTACAGTGGCTACACCTTC
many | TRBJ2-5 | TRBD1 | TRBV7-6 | CASSLVGAGGGETQYF | TGTGCCAGCAGCTTAGTAGGGGCAGGGGGCGGAGAGACCCAGTACTTC
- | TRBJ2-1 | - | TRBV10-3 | CATFSRDSYNEQFF | TGTGCCACCTTTTCCCGGGACTCGTACAATGAGCAGTTCTTC
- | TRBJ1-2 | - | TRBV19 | CASSPDRFGYTF | TGTGCCAGTAGTCCTGACAGGTTCGGCTACACCTTC
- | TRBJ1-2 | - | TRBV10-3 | CATGQPPNYGYTF | TGTGCCACCGGACAGCCTCCTAACTATGGCTACACCTTC
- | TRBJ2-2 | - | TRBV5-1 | CASSFSLANTGELFF | TGCGCCAGCAGTTTTAGCCTCGCGAACACCGGGGAGCTGTTTTTT
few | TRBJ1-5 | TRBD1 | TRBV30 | CAWSDRNDQPQHF | TGTGCCTGGTCGGACAGGAATGATCAGCCCCAGCATTTT
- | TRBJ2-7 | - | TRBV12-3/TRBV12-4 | CASSFGGPYEQYF | TGTGCCAGCAGTTTTGGCGGTCCCTACGAGCAGTACTTC
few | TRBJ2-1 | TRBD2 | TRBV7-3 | CASSPSGGPGEQFF | TGTGCCAGCAGTCCTAGCGGGGGCCCGGGTGAGCAGTTCTTC
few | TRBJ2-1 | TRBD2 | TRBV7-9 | CASSFSARLATYNEQFF | TGTGCCAGCAGCTTCTCGGCCAGACTAGCGACCTACAATGAGCAGTTCTTC
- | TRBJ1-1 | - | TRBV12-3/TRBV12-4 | CASNRVNTEAFF | TGTGCCAGCAACCGGGTGAACACTGAAGCTTTCTTT
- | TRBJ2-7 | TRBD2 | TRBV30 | CAWSISGRGEQYF | TGTGCCTGGAGCATTAGCGGGAGGGGCGAGCAGTACTTC
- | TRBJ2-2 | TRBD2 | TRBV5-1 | CASSLGAAGENTGELFF | TGCGCCAGCAGCTTGGGAGCAGCGGGAGAGAACACCGGGGAGCTGTTTTTT